Below are 17 T cell receptor beta chains sequenced from a single sample in a study of early T cells in non-severe SARS-CoV-2 infection (dated by TCRdb to the early 2020s). Receptor amplification or capture employed 5' RACE. The run used a NextSeq 500. Through fastp at Q25 and MiXCR, TCRdb rebuilt clones from the public reads, retaining in-frame beta chains. Rows are combined by CDR3 protein, so each entry shows the most common genes and DNA. The sample records some 30,000 distinct CDR3 sequences, about 2.7% of which are singletons. The ten largest clones add up to around 0.72% of the sample. The material sequenced was whole blood. The source is an adult who was a healthcare worker with PCR-confirmed SARS-CoV-2 infection or an uninfected control (not recorded which).

By proportion, this clonotype is medium-sized. V gene TRBV30 combines with J gene TRBJ1-1; D gene unclear. The CDR3 has 14 residues. CDR1 is GTSNPN, CDR2 SVGIG, per germline (reference sequence). V lost 0 bases and J 0 bases, leaving 8 bases between the germline ends. For the CDR3, the DNA is TGTGCCTGGAGTGTAGAGACGCTGAACACTGAAGCTTTCTTT. Protein sequence: CAWSVETLNTEAFF.

The chain employs TRBV12-3 or TRBV12-4 and TRBJ2-1; D remains ambiguous. V was cut by 6 bases and J by 12 bases, with 15 bases left in between. The CDR3 is 12 residues long. The CDR3 DNA reads as TGTGCCAGCAGGGTCGCCACCCGTGCGCAGTTCTTC. Translating gives CASRVATRAQFF.

This clonotype was detected only a few times. The V gene is TRBV5-1, the J gene TRBJ1-2; no reliable D call. Germline assignment: CDR1 SGHRS and CDR2 YFSETQ. The CDR3 contains 12 residues. V lost 0 bases to trimming and J lost 3 bases, with 3 bases between them. The CDR3 DNA is TGCGCCAGCAGCTTGGACTACTATGGCTACACCTTC. Translated, it gives CASSLDYYGYTF. The full variable domain, rest sourced from reference TRBV5-1 and TRBJ1-2, is KAGVTQTPRYLIKTRGQQVTLSCSPISGHRSVSWYQQTPGQGLQFLFEYFSETQRNKGNFPGRFSGRQFSNSRSEMNVSTLELGDSALYLCASSLDYYGYTFGSGTRLTVV.

This clonotype was recorded at least ten times. The chain has TRBV5-4 and TRBJ2-5, with TRBD1 identical over 9 bases. This CDR3 is 13 amino acids long. The germline V gene has CDR1 SGHNT and CDR2 YYREEE (reference sequence). Trimming at V came to 6 bases and at J to 3 bases, leaving 3 bases not matched to a gene. In DNA form, the CDR3 reads TGTGCCAGCACACAGGGGGCGGAAGAGACCCAGTACTTC. This encodes CASTQGAEETQYF.

Ten or more counts support this clonotype. V is TRBV30 and J is TRBJ2-1; 7 positions match TRBD1. Germline CDR1 reads GTSNPN; CDR2 reads SVGIG (reference sequence). The CDR3 covers 17 residues. Trimming cost V 2 bases and J 4 bases; bases outside gene matches: 14. The CDR3 sequence is CAWSRSTGTEGYNEQFF. In nucleotides, the CDR3 is TGTGCCTGGAGTCGATCGACAGGGACGGAAGGTTACAATGAGCAGTTCTTC. The full variable domain, completed using reference TRBV30 and TRBJ2-1, is SQTIHQWPATLVQPVGSPLSLECTVEGTSNPNLYWYRQAAGRGLQLLFYSVGIGQISSEVPQNLSASRPQDRQFILSSKKLLLSDSGFYLCAWSRSTGTEGYNEQFFGPGTRLTVL.

There are many counts of this clonotype. The rearrangement uses TRBV13 and TRBJ2-5; 8 nucleotides line up with TRBD1. Per the germline V gene, CDR1 is PRHDT and CDR2 is FYEKMQ (reference sequence). The ends lost 4 bases at V and 0 bases at J; junction bases unmatched: 4. CDR3 size: 15 residues. The CDR3 loop reads CASSSMTGDQETQYF. The CDR3 DNA reads TGTGCCAGCAGCTCCATGACAGGGGACCAAGAGACCCAGTACTTC.

At least ten counts were recorded for this clonotype. The V gene is TRBV5-1, the J gene TRBJ2-3, with D perhaps TRBD1 (6 bases). The CDR3 contains 15 residues. Germline values: CDR1 SGHRS, CDR2 YFSETQ. With 4 bases removed from V and 0 bases from J, the gap between germline ends came to 12 bases. CDR3 residues: CASSHQGSSTDTQYF. As DNA, the CDR3 is TGCGCCAGCAGCCACCAGGGGTCTAGCACAGATACGCAGTATTTT.

This clonotype was seen repeatedly, ten times or more. The DNA for the CDR3 is TGTGCCAGCAGCCAAGATGTCACTGATAGCGGGGGGCTCAATGAGCAGTTCTTC. It specifies CASSQDVTDSGGLNEQFF. The V and J genes are TRBV3-1 and TRBJ2-1, with TRBD2 matching over 10 bases. CDR1 and CDR2 (germline): LGHDT, YNNKEL (reference sequence). The CDR3 totals 18 residues. The V gene end was trimmed by 0 bases and the J gene end by 6 bases; junction bases not matched to a gene: 11.

This clonotype has ten or more counts. The gene calls are TRBV28 and TRBJ2-5, with D possibly TRBD2 on 5 matching bases. The V end lost 7 bases, the J end lost 0 bases, and 12 bases lay between the germline ends. The V gene's germline CDR1 is MDHEN and CDR2 SYDVKM. CDR3 size: 14 residues. In DNA form, the CDR3 reads TGTGCCAGCACCTCCCCAGCGGACCAAGAGACCCAGTACTTC. It encodes CASTSPADQETQYF.

This clonotype has a count of ten or more. The chain employs TRBV5-1 and TRBJ2-3, with D unresolved. This CDR3 has 15 amino acids. V was shortened by 0 bases and J by 0 bases, with 8 bases between the two germline ends. Germline V gives CDR1 SGHRS, CDR2 YFSETQ. The CDR3 sequence is CASSLEGPSTDTQYF. The CDR3 DNA reads as TGCGCCAGCAGCTTGGAAGGGCCGAGCACAGATACGCAGTATTTT.

This clonotype was seen repeatedly, ten times or more. The chain recombines TRBV11-2 with TRBJ1-1; a weak D match, TRBD1 (6 bases). The germline gives CDR1 SGHAT, CDR2 FQNNGV. V lost 1 base, J lost 11 bases, and 17 bases lay in between. This CDR3 contains 14 residues. CDR3: CASSLVRSGQGAFF. CDR3 DNA sequence: TGTGCCAGCAGCTTAGTACGCTCGGGGCAGGGGGCTTTCTTT.

This clonotype was seen ten or more times. The chain couples TRBV12-3 or TRBV12-4 to TRBJ1-2; 9 nucleotides match TRBD1. The V segment lost 6 bases and the J segment 0 bases; nucleotides outside the gene matches: 8. The CDR3 is 16 residues long. The CDR3 sequence: CASRHEGQGSNYGYTF. Written as DNA, the CDR3 is TGTGCCAGCAGGCATGAGGGACAGGGATCTAACTATGGCTACACCTTC.

The sample holds many counts of this clonotype. The J gene is TRBJ2-1, the V gene TRBV27; a possible D gene is TRBD2 (6 bases). Germline lookup yields CDR1 MNHEY and CDR2 SMNVEV (reference sequence). V dropped 2 bases and J dropped 6 bases, with 14 bases sitting between them. The CDR3 has 15 residues. In nucleotides, the CDR3 is TGTGCCAGCAGTTTAGGGGGGAGTCCTGGCAATGAGCAGTTCTTC. Translating it yields CASSLGGSPGNEQFF.

The chain carries TRBV2 and TRBJ1-5; 10 bases are shared with TRBD1. The CDR3 runs to 16 residues. Trimming removed 4 bases from V and 0 bases from J; junction bases left unmatched: 3. Germline CDR1 reads SNHLY; CDR2 reads FYNNEI. This CDR3 reads CASSGTGGYSNQPQHF. The CDR3 DNA follows: TGTGCCAGCAGTGGGACAGGGGGATATAGCAATCAGCCCCAGCATTTT.

This clonotype was detected ten times or more. The chain combines TRBV5-1 with TRBJ2-2; a possible D gene is TRBD1 (6 bases). The germline V gene encodes CDR1 SGHRS and CDR2 YFSETQ. V shed 2 bases and J shed 1 base, with 12 bases lying between them. The CDR3 totals 16 residues. CDR3 sequence reads: CASSFGRTVNTGELFF. CDR3 nucleotides: TGCGCCAGCAGCTTTGGGCGGACAGTGAACACCGGGGAGCTGTTTTTT.

In its sample, this clonotype was seen many times. The V call is TRBV10-3, the J call TRBJ2-3, with D tentatively TRBD2 (7 bases). CDR3 length: 12 residues. Looked up from germline, CDR1 is ENHRY and CDR2 is SYGVKD. Trimming took off 10 bases at V and 6 bases at J, with 14 bases between the two ends. CDR3 sequence: CATRGAFDTQYF. The DNA for the CDR3 is TGTGCCACCCGGGGGGCTTTCGATACGCAGTATTTT.

The chain has TRBV12-3 or TRBV12-4 and TRBJ2-3; 8 bases fit TRBD1. This CDR3 comprises 15 residues. Trimming cost V 2 bases and J 4 bases; bases outside gene matches: 5. CDR3 sequence: CASSLQGARADTQYF. Written as DNA, the CDR3 is TGTGCCAGCAGTTTACAGGGGGCGCGCGCAGATACGCAGTATTTT.